This T cell receptor (beta chain) was recorded in a study of T cell repertoires in cytomegalovirus infection. Study in general: CMV infection and matching HLA type were both indicated by public TCR beta signatures.

General observations from the study: Accumulated public TCR beta family frequency recognized individuals carrying CMV together with the relevant HLA. HLA-C-restricted CMV-specific TCR beta clonotypes prevailed in the ex vivo response.

TCRdb used MiXCR to reprocess the reads, holding one entry per CDR3 protein. The repertoire includes tens of thousands of distinct CDR3 sequences, 20% to 25% of them detected once, and under 20% sits in the top ten. Worth noting for this clonotype: Its antigen is still unknown.

Germline-derived CDR1 and CDR2 are DFQATT and SNEGSKA (reference sequence). Trimming left V 1 base short and J 2 bases short, with 8 bases between. This CDR3 contains 14 residues. The receptor was derived from a human donor in good health (CMV status not recorded). Some clones in this sample may be carry-over from other donors' samples. The J gene is TRBJ2-2, the V gene TRBV20-1; no firm D call. The sequencing input was PBMCs, sequenced either directly or after in vitro stimulation (not recorded which). In nucleotides, the CDR3 is TGCAGTGCTAGAGGGCAGGTCAACACCGGGGAGCTGTTTTTT. Its protein is CSARGQVNTGELFF.